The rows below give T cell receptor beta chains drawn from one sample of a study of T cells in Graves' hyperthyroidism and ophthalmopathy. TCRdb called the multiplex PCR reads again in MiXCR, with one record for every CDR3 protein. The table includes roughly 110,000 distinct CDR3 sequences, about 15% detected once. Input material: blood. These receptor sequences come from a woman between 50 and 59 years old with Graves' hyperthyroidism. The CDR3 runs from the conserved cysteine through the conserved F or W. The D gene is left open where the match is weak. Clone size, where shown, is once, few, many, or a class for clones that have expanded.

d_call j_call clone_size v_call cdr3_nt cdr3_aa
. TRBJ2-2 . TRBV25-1 TGTGCCAGCAGTGAAGTTGTCTTTGACACCGGGGAGCTGTTTTTT CASSEVVFDTGELFF
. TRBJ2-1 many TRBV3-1 TGTGCCAGCAGCCAAGTCCAGTCCTACAATGAGCAGTTCTTC CASSQVQSYNEQFF
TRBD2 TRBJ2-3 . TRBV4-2 TGTGCCAGCAGCCGCCTAGCGGGACCCTGGGATACGCAGTATTTT CASSRLAGPWDTQYF
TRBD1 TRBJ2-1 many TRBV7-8 TGTGCCAGCAGCTTGGGACAGGGGAACTACAATGAGCAGTTCTTC CASSLGQGNYNEQFF
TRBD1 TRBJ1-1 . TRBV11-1 TGTGCTACGTACGCCCCAGGGGGTACTGAAGCTTTCTTT CATYAPGGTEAFF
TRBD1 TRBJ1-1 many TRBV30 TGTGCCTGGGGGGGCACAGGGGGCGCGTCAGCTTTCTTT CAWGGTGGASAFF
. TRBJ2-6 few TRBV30 TGTGCCCACCAACAGGGCTCCAACTCTGGGGCCAACGTCCTGACTTTC CAHQQGSNSGANVLTF
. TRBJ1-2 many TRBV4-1 TGCGCCAGCAGCCAAGACAGGGTCGGCTATGGCTACACCTTC CASSQDRVGYGYTF
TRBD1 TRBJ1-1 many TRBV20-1 TGCAGTGCTAGAGATGCTACAGGGGCCGACACTGAAGCTTTCTTT CSARDATGADTEAFF
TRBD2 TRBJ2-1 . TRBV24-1 TGTGCCACCAGTGGGAAGGCTAGCGGAGACAATGAGCAGTTCTTC CATSGKASGDNEQFF
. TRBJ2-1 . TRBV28 TGTGCCAGCAGTACCCCCGGGGGAGGGCAGTTCTTC CASSTPGGGQFF
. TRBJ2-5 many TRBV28 TGTGCCAGCAGTTTAAGCAGGGCCGGGGAGACCCAGTACTTC CASSLSRAGETQYF
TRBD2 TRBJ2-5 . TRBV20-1 TGCAGTGCTAGACTAGGTAGCGGGATCGATGAGACCCAGTACTTC CSARLGSGIDETQYF
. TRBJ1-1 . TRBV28 TGTGCCAGCTTGGGGTCAGACACTGAAGCTTTCTTT CASLGSDTEAFF
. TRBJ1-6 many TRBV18 TGTGCCAGCTCACCATCGCAGGCCGCTAATTCACCCCTCCACTTT CASSPSQAANSPLHF
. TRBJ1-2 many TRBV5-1 TGCGCCAGCAGCTCGGACGCTACCTATGGCTACACCTTC CASSSDATYGYTF
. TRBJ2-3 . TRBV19 TGTGCCAGTAGTAAGGAGGGCCCGGAATGGGGAGAAACAGATACGCAGTATTTT CASSKEGPEWGETDTQYF
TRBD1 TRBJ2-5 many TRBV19 TGTGCCAGTAGTCTAAGGACAGGCCCATGGGAGACCCAGTACTTC CASSLRTGPWETQYF
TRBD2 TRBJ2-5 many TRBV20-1 TGCAGTGCCCCCGGACTAGATGGAGAGACCCAGTACTTC CSAPGLDGETQYF